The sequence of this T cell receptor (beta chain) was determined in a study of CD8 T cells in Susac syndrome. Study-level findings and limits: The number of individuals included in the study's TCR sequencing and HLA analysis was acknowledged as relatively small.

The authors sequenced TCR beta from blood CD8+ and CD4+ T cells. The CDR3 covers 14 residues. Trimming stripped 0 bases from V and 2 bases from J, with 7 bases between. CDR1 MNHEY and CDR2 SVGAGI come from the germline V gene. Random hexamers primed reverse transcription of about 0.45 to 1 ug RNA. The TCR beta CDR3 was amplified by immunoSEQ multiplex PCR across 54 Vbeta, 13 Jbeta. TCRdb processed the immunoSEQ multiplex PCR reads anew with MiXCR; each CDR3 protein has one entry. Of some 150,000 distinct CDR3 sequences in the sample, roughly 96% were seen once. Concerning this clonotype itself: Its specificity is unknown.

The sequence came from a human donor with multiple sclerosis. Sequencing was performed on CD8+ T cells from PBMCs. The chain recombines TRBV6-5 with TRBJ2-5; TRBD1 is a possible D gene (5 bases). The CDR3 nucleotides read TGTGCCAGCAGTTACTCGTCAGGGCAAGAGACCCAGTACTTC. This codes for CASSYSSGQETQYF.